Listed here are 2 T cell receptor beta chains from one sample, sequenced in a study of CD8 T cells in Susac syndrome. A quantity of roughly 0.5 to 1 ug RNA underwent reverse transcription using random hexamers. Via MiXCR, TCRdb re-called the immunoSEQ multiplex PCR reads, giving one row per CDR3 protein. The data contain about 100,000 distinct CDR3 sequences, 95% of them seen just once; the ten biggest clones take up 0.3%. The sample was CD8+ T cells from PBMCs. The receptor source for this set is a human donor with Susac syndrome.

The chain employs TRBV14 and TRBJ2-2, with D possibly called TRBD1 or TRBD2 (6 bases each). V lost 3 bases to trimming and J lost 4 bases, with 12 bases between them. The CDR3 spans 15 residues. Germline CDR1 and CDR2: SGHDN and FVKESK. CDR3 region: CASSQVRGGTGELFF. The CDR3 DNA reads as TGTGCCAGCAGCCAGGTCAGGGGAGGCACCGGGGAGCTGTTTTTT.

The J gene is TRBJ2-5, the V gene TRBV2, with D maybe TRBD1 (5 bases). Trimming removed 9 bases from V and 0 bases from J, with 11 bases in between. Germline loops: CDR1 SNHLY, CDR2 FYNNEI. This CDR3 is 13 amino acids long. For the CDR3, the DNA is TGTGCCAGGCAGGACACGTACCAAGAGACCCAGTACTTC. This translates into CARQDTYQETQYF.